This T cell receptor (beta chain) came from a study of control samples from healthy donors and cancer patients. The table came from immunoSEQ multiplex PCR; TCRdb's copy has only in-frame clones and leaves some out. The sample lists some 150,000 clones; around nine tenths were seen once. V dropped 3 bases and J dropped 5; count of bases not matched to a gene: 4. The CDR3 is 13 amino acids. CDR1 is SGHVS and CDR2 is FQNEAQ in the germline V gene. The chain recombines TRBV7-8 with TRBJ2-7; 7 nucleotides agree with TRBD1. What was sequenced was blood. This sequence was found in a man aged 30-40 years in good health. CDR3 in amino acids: CASSLETGDEQYF. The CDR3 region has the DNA TGTGCCAGCAGCTTGGAAACAGGGGACGAGCAGTACTTC.